A selection of T cell receptor beta chains follows, all from one sample in a study of tumor-infiltrating lymphocytes in localized non-small cell lung cancer. Profiled with immunoSEQ multiplex PCR; TCRdb holds only in-frame clones, not every one. The sample lists about 12,000 clones, over 80% occurring once. Material: lung tumor tissue. The receptors here all came from a human donor with non-small cell lung cancer. Each CDR3 is given with its conserved first and last residue. A D gene is named only where the DNA matches it firmly. Some rows mark clone size as missing; the rest say once, few, many or name a class of expanded clone.

size | J | V | D | DNA | CDR3
- | TRBJ2-6 | TRBV12-5 | - | TGTGCTAGTGGTTTGGTACGGGCGGCGCTTTATGGGGCCAACGTCCTGACTTTC | CASGLVRAALYGANVLTF
- | TRBJ2-1 | TRBV19 | - | TGTGCCACTCAGTTTCAGACAGGGAGGAATGAGCAGTTCTTC | CATQFQTGRNEQFF
- | TRBJ1-5 | TRBV10-2 | - | TGCGCCTCAGGGCCCAATCAGCCCCAGCATTTT | CASGPNQPQHF
once | TRBJ1-3 | TRBV19 | - | TGTGCCAGTAGAGGAGCGGGGGCGATCGGAAACACCATATATTTT | CASRGAGAIGNTIYF
- | TRBJ1-2 | TRBV19 | - | TGTGCCAGTAGTATAACGCCGCACTCCTATGGCTACACCTTC | CASSITPHSYGYTF
- | TRBJ2-3 | TRBV11-2 | - | TGTGCCAGCAGCTTACCGGGTACAGATACGCAGTATTTT | CASSLPGTDTQYF
- | TRBJ1-2 | TRBV5-6 | - | TGTGCCAGCAGCTCGCTAGGGAGAGGGACTAACTATGGCTACACCTTC | CASSSLGRGTNYGYTF
- | TRBJ1-1 | TRBV29-1 | - | TGCAGCGTTGTGAGGGGGAACACTGAAGCTTTCTTT | CSVVRGNTEAFF
- | TRBJ1-2 | TRBV7-2 | - | TGTGCCAGCAGCCGTAAGGACAGCGACTATGGCTACACCTTC | CASSRKDSDYGYTF
few | TRBJ2-5 | TRBV5-6 | - | TGTGCCAGCAGCACCCTCAGGTGGGACCAAGAGACCCAGTACTTC | CASSTLRWDQETQYF